This T cell receptor beta chain was identified during a study of blood T cell repertoires in COVID-19 (dated by TCRdb to 2018 to 2021). At the level of the whole study: Samples covering the acute and convalescent phases of COVID-19 were provided by collaborators in the United States, Italy and Spain. Subjects who had been exposed to COVID-19, were actively infected with it, or had recovered from it provided the deeply sampled blood TCRbeta repertoires that made up the dataset. The material from the prospective study consisted of cDNA or gDNA derived from T cells, B-cell-depleted T cells, or PBMCs. Where available, HLA class I and class II types were taken from metadata supplied by the sample provider and were not determined by assay-based typing. A de-identified subject ID, COVID-19 status, age in years and sex were almost always included in the sample metadata. The samples were drawn from the first 160 participants of the ongoing ImmuneRACE study and from some 1,300 subjects provided by 6 global collaborators. The repertoires were released in a freely available public database meant as a resource for research on the immune response to SARS-CoV-2. Beyond this particular receptor, the publication reports: The amount of clinical and demographic metadata varied by source and participant and was provided uncurated.

Collaborating institutions collected whole blood in K2EDTA tubes following their own protocols. For TCRbeta analysis, collaborators shipped samples in one of three forms: frozen whole blood, isolated PBMCs, or DNA extracted from either of those sample types. The CDR3 has 15 amino acids, counting the end cysteine and phenylalanine. The only DNA kept is the CDR3, 45 bases in frame from the first base. Via the germline V gene, CDR1 is SNHLY and CDR2 FYNNEI. V sheds 0 bases and J sheds 3 bases, leaving 11 bases between their ends. TCRbeta CDR3 regions were amplified from genomic DNA using the immunoSEQ Assay, a bias-controlled multiplex PCR. The authors' analysis ran thus. Nucleated cell counts per sample were estimated from amplification of reference gene primers within the assay. To quantify the absolute abundance of each unique TCRbeta CDR3 rearrangement, sequence reads were collapsed and filtered. For each sample, productive Simpson clonality was calculated by taking the square root of Simpson's diversity index across productive rearrangements. Sourced from immuneACCESS, this table was stored by TCRdb with only in-frame sequences that have V and J called. A share of the clones is absent; for the studies checked, an unresolved V gene accounts for under half, and the remainder has no known explanation. V, J and clone size were drawn from that table, and D and trimming were deduced from the DNA. This sample has about 240,000 clones in its table, and about 86% of those were observed once. The leading ten clones occupy about 5.9% of the sample.

To note about this clone: What antigen it recognizes has not been identified. Base qualities were left out, and no much larger clone turns up one base away.

The TCR comes from a man between 60 and 70 years old with acute or convalescent COVID-19. The sequence joins TRBV2 to TRBJ1-2, with the identity of the D gene unclear. Sequencing was done on a sample of peripheral blood. The DNA sequence is TGTGCCAGCAGTGAAGCCCCAGGTTTCTACTATGGCTACACCTTC. Its coded protein is CASSEAPGFYYGYTF.